These T cell receptor beta chains were read from a single sample in a study of blood T cell repertoires in COVID-19. Data came from immunoSEQ multiplex PCR; TCRdb stores just in-frame clones and leaves some out. The repertoire consists of more than 85,000 clones, with 89% occurring once and the leading ten covering 3% to 3.5%. The sequencing input was peripheral blood. The source of these receptors is a woman in her 70s with acute or convalescent COVID-19. The CDR3 runs from the conserved cysteine through the conserved F or W. D genes are given only for firm matches.

D gene: TRBD2
J gene: TRBJ2-1
V gene: TRBV11-1
CDR3 protein: CASSSSGNYNEQFF

D gene: TRBD2
J gene: TRBJ2-1
V gene: TRBV24-1
CDR3 protein: CATSDPGGDAYNEQFF

D gene: -
J gene: TRBJ1-2
V gene: TRBV6-6
CDR3 protein: CATRGWEDYGYTF

D gene: -
J gene: TRBJ1-6
V gene: TRBV5-4
CDR3 protein: CASSLGAGNSPLHF

D gene: TRBD2
J gene: TRBJ2-2
V gene: TRBV4-1
CDR3 protein: CASSQEIGLAGSPDTGELFF

D gene: TRBD1
J gene: TRBJ2-2
V gene: TRBV6-9
CDR3 protein: CASRDRGYGAANTGELFF

D gene: TRBD2
J gene: TRBJ2-1
V gene: TRBV3-1/TRBV3-2
CDR3 protein: CASSPKSGRAGGNEQFF

D gene: -
J gene: TRBJ1-3
V gene: TRBV11-2
CDR3 protein: CASSPRLDGLEGNTIYF

D gene: TRBD2
J gene: TRBJ2-1
V gene: TRBV24-1
CDR3 protein: CATSLHFSGGTVEHEQFF

D gene: -
J gene: TRBJ1-2
V gene: TRBV11-3
CDR3 protein: CASSLVERKLNYGYTF

D gene: TRBD1
J gene: TRBJ2-4
V gene: TRBV6-5
CDR3 protein: CAGGQGNIQYF

D gene: -
J gene: TRBJ1-5
V gene: TRBV20-1
CDR3 protein: CSARLEGHKHF

D gene: TRBD1
J gene: TRBJ1-4
V gene: TRBV6-5
CDR3 protein: CASSYNRGDEKLFF

D gene: -
J gene: TRBJ1-1
V gene: TRBV4-1
CDR3 protein: CASSQNTGSNTEAFF

D gene: -
J gene: TRBJ2-7
V gene: TRBV3-1/TRBV3-2
CDR3 protein: CASSHRGSPSSYEQYF

D gene: -
J gene: TRBJ2-1
V gene: TRBV10-1
CDR3 protein: CASSENSTPGQFF

D gene: TRBD1
J gene: TRBJ2-3
V gene: TRBV24-1
CDR3 protein: CATSDTGGGTDTQYF

D gene: TRBD1
J gene: TRBJ2-1
V gene: TRBV5-1
CDR3 protein: CASSLEAGGILGEQFF

D gene: TRBD1
J gene: TRBJ2-3
V gene: TRBV4-1
CDR3 protein: CASSPVRPGQGARGRGTDTQYF

D gene: -
J gene: TRBJ2-4
V gene: TRBV19
CDR3 protein: CASRTAWGLQYF

D gene: -
J gene: TRBJ1-2
V gene: TRBV3-1/TRBV3-2
CDR3 protein: CASSQEGRGYGYTF

D gene: TRBD1
J gene: TRBJ2-1
V gene: TRBV28
CDR3 protein: CASSFNRDRNEQFF

D gene: TRBD2
J gene: TRBJ2-1
V gene: TRBV27
CDR3 protein: CASSLQSLAGSYNEQFF

D gene: -
J gene: TRBJ2-7
V gene: TRBV28
CDR3 protein: CASSFQGSELEQYF

D gene: -
J gene: TRBJ1-5
V gene: TRBV24-1
CDR3 protein: CATSERGMGNQPQHF